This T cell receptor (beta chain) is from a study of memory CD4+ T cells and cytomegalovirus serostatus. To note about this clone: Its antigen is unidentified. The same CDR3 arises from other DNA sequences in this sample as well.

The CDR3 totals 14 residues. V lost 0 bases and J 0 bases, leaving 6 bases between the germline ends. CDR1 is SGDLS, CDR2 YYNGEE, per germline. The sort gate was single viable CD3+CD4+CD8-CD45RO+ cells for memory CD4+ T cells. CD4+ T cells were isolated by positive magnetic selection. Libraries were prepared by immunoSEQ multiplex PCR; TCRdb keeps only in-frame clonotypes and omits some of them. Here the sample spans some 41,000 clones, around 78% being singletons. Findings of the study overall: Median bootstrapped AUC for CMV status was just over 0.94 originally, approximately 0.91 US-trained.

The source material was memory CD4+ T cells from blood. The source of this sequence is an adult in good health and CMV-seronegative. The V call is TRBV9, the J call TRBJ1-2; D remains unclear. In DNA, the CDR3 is TGTGCCAGCAGCGTAGAGGGAGCTAACTATGGCTACACCTTC. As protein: CASSVEGANYGYTF.